This entry lists 15 T cell receptor beta chains sequenced from one sample in a study of blood T cells in healthy people across ages (dated by TCRdb to about 2015). Libraries were constructed by 5' RACE. The second PCR ran for roughly 6 to 11 cycles and used a J-beta primer mix along with a sample-barcoded 5' primer. TCRdb applied fastp at Q25 and MiXCR to the public reads, then kept only in-frame beta chains. Each record represents a unique CDR3 protein, reported with the most common genes and DNA among its rows. In this sample the table shows around 1,800,000 distinct CDR3 sequences, 30% to 40% of which occur a single time. Together, the top ten hold roughly 23% of the sample. Sample: blood. Receptors were obtained from a human donor in good health.

CDR3 sequence (DNA): TGTGCCAGCAGTTTTGCGCGGGGGGGCCAGGAGCAGTTCTTC. Amino acids: CASSFARGGQEQFF. This chain joins TRBV28 and TRBJ2-1; 9 bases line up with TRBD2. The CDR3 loop spans 14 amino acids. V was pared by 3 bases and J by 10 bases, with 7 bases of the junction left unmatched. Germline V gene sequence: CDR1 MDHEN, CDR2 SYDVKM.

The V call is TRBV5-1, the J call TRBJ1-4, with D possibly TRBD1 on 5 matching bases. Per germline, CDR1 SGHRS and CDR2 YFSETQ. Trimming shortened V by 4 bases and J by 6 bases, and 16 bases separated the two germline ends. The CDR3 has 15 residues. The CDR3 loop is CASSPVGTTDEKLFF. The CDR3 coding sequence is TGCGCCAGCAGCCCGGTCGGGACTACCGATGAAAAACTGTTTTTT.

This chain uses TRBV7-2 with TRBJ1-2; 7 nucleotides line up with TRBD1. This CDR3 comprises 14 residues. V lost 8 bases, J lost 4 bases, and 10 bases stayed unmatched. Germline values: CDR1 SGHTA, CDR2 FQGNSA. The CDR3 sequence: CASRNPGGPYGYTF. In DNA, the CDR3 is TGTGCCAGCCGTAACCCAGGGGGACCCTATGGCTACACCTTC.

The chain employs TRBV29-1 and TRBJ2-3, with D possibly being TRBD2 (7 bases). V lost 6 bases, J lost 7 bases, and 17 bases lay in between. CDR3 length: 13 residues. Per the germline V gene, CDR1 is SQVTM and CDR2 is ANQGSEA. Written as DNA, the CDR3 is TGCAGCGTCATCGTAGGGGGGGCAAATACGCAGTATTTT. Its translation is CSVIVGGANTQYF.

This clonotype showed up just a few times. This may stem from a read error, because a much larger clone lies one nucleotide away. The rearrangement joins TRBV4-2 to TRBJ2-1, with TRBD2 matching 9 bases. Unmatched junction bases numbered 11, after V lost 4 bases and J lost 7 bases. The CDR3 length is 16 residues. The germline gives CDR1 LGHNA, CDR2 YNFKEQ. The CDR3 DNA is TGTGCCAGCAGCCCTTCGCGGCGGGGGGGCCAGAATGAGCAGTTCTTC. It yields the protein CASSPSRRGGQNEQFF.

This clonotype was observed a few times. CDR3 in DNA: TGCAGTGCTAGAGAGCCTTACAGGGGTTCGGATGGCTACACCTTC. Translated: CSAREPYRGSDGYTF. The rearrangement joins TRBV20-1 to TRBJ1-2; 7 positions agree with TRBD1. With V trimmed by 0 bases and J by 6 bases, 10 bases remained unmatched. The CDR3 contains 15 residues. CDR1 and CDR2 from the germline V gene are DFQATT and SNEGSKA (reference sequence).

The V call is TRBV27, the J call TRBJ1-1; no firm D call. CDR3 length equals 15 residues. Trimming removed 3 bases at V and 2 bases at J, with 13 bases between. CDR1 and CDR2 (germline): MNHEY, SMNVEV (reference sequence). CDR3 sequence: CASSLGPEFNTEAFF. CDR3 bases: TGTGCCAGCAGTTTGGGCCCGGAATTCAACACTGAAGCTTTCTTT.

This clonotype was found a few times. V and J are TRBV6-2 or TRBV6-3 and TRBJ1-2; D is perhaps TRBD1 (5 bases). Germline CDR1 MNHEY, CDR2 SVGEGT. The V end was cut by 5 bases, the J end by 2 bases, with 12 bases between. The length of the CDR3 is 14 residues. CDR3 in amino acids: CASSTTTENYGYTF. The CDR3 nucleotides are TGTGCCAGCAGTACAACGACAGAGAACTATGGCTACACCTTC.

Regarding this clonotype: At one boundary the junction diverges from the germline segment, which might be a read error. This chain links TRBV13 with TRBJ2-7; D perhaps matches TRBD1 (5 bases). Germline V gene sequence: CDR1 PRHDT, CDR2 FYEKMQ (reference sequence). The length of the CDR3 is 16 residues. The CDR3 loop is CASSPSGRSSSYEQYF. The CDR3 DNA reads TGCGCCAGCAGCCCCTCAGGGCGCTCGAGCTCCTACGAGCAGTACTTC.

The chain combines TRBV28 with TRBJ2-3, with TRBD2 identical over 15 bases. This CDR3 is built from 17 residues. CDR1 is MDHEN and CDR2 is SYDVKM in the germline V gene. V shed 5 bases, J shed 8 bases, and the junction held 11 bases outside the gene matches. The DNA for the CDR3 is TGTGCCAGCAGTACCGGACTAGCGGGGGGGCAGGCAGGTACGCAGTATTTT. Its translation: CASSTGLAGGQAGTQYF.

The gene calls are TRBV5-1 and TRBJ2-1; D assignment may be TRBD1 or TRBD2 (6 bases each). The CDR3 loop spans 16 amino acids. From germline, CDR1 is SGHRS and CDR2 YFSETQ. V gave up 0 bases and J gave up 8 bases, with 18 bases separating them. CDR3 protein: CASSLEGGPRPDEQFF. For the CDR3, the DNA is TGCGCCAGCAGCTTGGAGGGGGGACCCAGACCCGATGAGCAGTTCTTC.

The J gene is TRBJ1-2, the V gene TRBV11-2; D is unclear. This CDR3 spans 16 amino acids. V gave up 0 bases and J gave up 4 bases, with 15 bases separating them. Germline CDR1 and CDR2: SGHAT and FQNNGV. The CDR3 DNA reads TGTGCCAGCAGCTTAGAAGGGCCGGCCGTGGGCTATGGCTACACCTTC. Translating it yields CASSLEGPAVGYGYTF.

This chain links TRBV29-1 with TRBJ1-1, with D perhaps TRBD1 (6 bases). Germline assignment: CDR1 SQVTM and CDR2 ANQGSEA. CDR3 size: 16 residues. V lost 0 bases and J lost 1, with 15 bases in between. The DNA for the CDR3 is TGCAGCGTTGAAGATCCTTTGAGGGGGAAGAACACTGAAGCTTTCTTT. It codes for CSVEDPLRGKNTEAFF.

The chain combines TRBV6-2 or TRBV6-3 with TRBJ1-1; D remains unclear. CDR3 length: 14 amino acids. V lost 2 bases, J lost 3 bases, and 10 bases lay in between. Germline assignment: CDR1 MNHEY and CDR2 SVGEGT. CDR3: CASSYAPWDTEAFF. The CDR3 nucleotides read TGTGCCAGCAGTTACGCCCCGTGGGACACTGAAGCTTTCTTT.

The CDR3 protein is CASSSHQQGAGGYTF. The CDR3, as DNA: TGTGCCAGCAGTTCTCATCAACAGGGGGCTGGTGGCTACACCTTC. The chain carries TRBV12-3 or TRBV12-4 and TRBJ1-2; 9 bases fit TRBD1. The CDR3 covers 15 residues. Trimming removed 4 bases from V and 7 bases from J; junction bases left unmatched: 10.